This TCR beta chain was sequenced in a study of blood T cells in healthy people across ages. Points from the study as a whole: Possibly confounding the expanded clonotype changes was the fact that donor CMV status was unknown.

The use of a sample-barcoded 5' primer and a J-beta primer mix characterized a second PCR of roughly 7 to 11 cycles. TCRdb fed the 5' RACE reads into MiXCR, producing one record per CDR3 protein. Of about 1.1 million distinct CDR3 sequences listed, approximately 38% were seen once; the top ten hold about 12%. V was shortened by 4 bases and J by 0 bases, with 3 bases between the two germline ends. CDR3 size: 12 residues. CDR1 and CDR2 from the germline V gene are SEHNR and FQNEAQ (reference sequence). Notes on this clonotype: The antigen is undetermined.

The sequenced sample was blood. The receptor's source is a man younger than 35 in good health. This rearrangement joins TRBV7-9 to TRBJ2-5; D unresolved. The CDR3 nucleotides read TGTGCCAGCAGCTCGCACCAAGAGACCCAGTACTTC. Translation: CASSSHQETQYF.